This TCR beta chain was profiled in a study of identical twins (dated by TCRdb to the mid-2010s). Regarding the complete study: TCR alpha and beta repertoires from monozygotic twins, unrelated adults of various ages and cord blood were deep-sequenced to test whether fetal clonotypes persist. To rule out contamination, the twin experiments were replicated at different times with different library preparation protocols. What the authors observed across the whole study: In beta out-of-frame sequences, excess twin sharing was weaker, because having fewer shared sequences lowered the signal-to-noise ratio. Fewer insertions were carried by abundant cord blood beta clonotypes; a weaker similar trend was observed in young adult naive repertoires, while no such trend was observed in memory repertoires. Zero-insertion analyses could be partly confounded by invariant T cells such as MAIT and iNKT, though diverse VJ usage argued against such confounding for most clonotypes. Because the same donors could not be followed over many years, the conclusions depended on cross-sectional statistical analysis. Compared with coincidental sharing between unrelated individuals, an excess of low generation-probability sequences was observed among out-of-frame TCR alpha sequences shared between twins. Out-of-frame TCR alpha sharing in monozygotic twins was systematically underestimated by recombination models, whereas sharing between unrelated individuals was in agreement with the recombination models.

Many counts were recorded for this clonotype. This receptor's antigen is unknown. There are no base qualities to consult, and no much larger clone falls within one base. Library preparation used 5' RACE. Sequenced using an Illumina HiSeq 2000. A universal primer binding site was introduced by template switching, and a unique molecular identifier was present in the final cDNA, enabling accurate counting of TCR cDNA molecules. First-strand cDNA for TCR alpha and beta chains was synthesized from specific primers in the conserved constant-segment region. To control for contamination, every cDNA library carried two barcodes: a SMART-Mk sample barcode plus Illumina barcodes. TruSeq adapter sequences, together with Illumina sample barcodes, were added in two successive PCR steps. TCR alpha and beta cDNA libraries were sequenced on the Illumina HiSeq platform with custom primers. In the paper's pipeline: MiGEC processed the raw reads to extract unique molecular identifiers, while MiXCR was used to determine the CDR3 positions. Recombination models were inferred per individual with the repgenHMM and IGoR tools using an EM algorithm. Shared clonotype analysis was performed with the tcR package in R, normalizing sharing by the product of cloneset sizes. Out-of-frame nonproductive sequences were analyzed to study raw recombination free of thymic and clonal selection effects. TCRdb reprocessing: public reads trimmed at Q25 with fastp, clones called with MiXCR, in-frame beta chains kept. Rows are unified per CDR3 protein, each entry keeping the most common DNA and genes. TCRdb's processing, not the authors' own work, is the source of the V and J calls. This sample has about 570,000 distinct CDR3 sequences in its table, and around a tenth of those were observed once. 3% of the sample comes from the top ten.

The trim is 4 bases for V and 7 bases for J, with a gap of 14 bases between the germline ends. Reading the germline V gene gives CDR1 MDHEN and CDR2 SYDVKM. There are 13 amino acids in the CDR3, from cysteine to phenylalanine inclusive. The kept DNA is CDR3 alone, 39 bases in frame from the first base. All donors were healthy Caucasians. Three pairs of female monozygotic twins, all aged roughly 18 to 29 years, were included in the twin cohort. RNA for TCR libraries was isolated from peripheral blood mononuclear cells. A further study also used this sample, focusing on yellow fever vaccine responses in identical twins. The second publication reports: The T cell response to vaccination in identical twins was reported by the authors to appear partly convergent and partly personalized. Focusing on identical twins, the study followed the T cell clones that responded to the vaccine, and did so with precision.

The sequence links TRBV28 to TRBJ2-7; tentative D gene TRBD2, with 6 bases matching. This TCR was recovered from a woman aged 18-35 years in good health. The sequenced sample consisted of PBMCs. Read as DNA, the sequence is TGTGCCAGCAGTTACTCCGAGACTAGTGAGCAGTACTTC. It specifies CASSYSETSEQYF.